The clone carrying this T cell receptor (beta chain) was seen a handful of times. The antigen is unknown. The data belong to a study of CD8 T cells in ankylosing spondylitis. Study-level results: Some of the motif variants had earlier been found in reactive arthritis patients' fluid and blood. It was reported that disease-linked clones were significantly enriched in matched ankylosing spondylitis synovial fluid. Within ankylosing spondylitis blood, a TCR beta motif made up of roughly eight highly homologous variants appeared to be characteristic.

The V gene end was trimmed by 4 bases and the J gene end by 0 bases; junction bases not matched to a gene: 25. There are 22 residues in the CDR3. Per germline, CDR1 SGHRS and CDR2 YFSETQ. Quantitative 5'-RACE with molecular barcodes produced the TCR beta libraries. Using its own MiXCR run on the 5' RACE reads, TCRdb lists one record per CDR3 protein. The table shows more than 250,000 distinct CDR3 sequences, with roughly 8% occurring only once. The gene calls are TRBV5-1 and TRBJ2-1; 7 bases line up with TRBD2. This TCR came from a male donor with ankylosing spondylitis. The specimen sequenced was blood, either unsorted or a sorted T cell fraction (not recorded which). CDR3 sequence (DNA): TGCGCCAGCAGCCAACATCTAGCGGAGAAATTACAATGGGTGAGCTCCTACAATGAGCAGTTCTTC. Amino acid sequence: CASSQHLAEKLQWVSSYNEQFF.